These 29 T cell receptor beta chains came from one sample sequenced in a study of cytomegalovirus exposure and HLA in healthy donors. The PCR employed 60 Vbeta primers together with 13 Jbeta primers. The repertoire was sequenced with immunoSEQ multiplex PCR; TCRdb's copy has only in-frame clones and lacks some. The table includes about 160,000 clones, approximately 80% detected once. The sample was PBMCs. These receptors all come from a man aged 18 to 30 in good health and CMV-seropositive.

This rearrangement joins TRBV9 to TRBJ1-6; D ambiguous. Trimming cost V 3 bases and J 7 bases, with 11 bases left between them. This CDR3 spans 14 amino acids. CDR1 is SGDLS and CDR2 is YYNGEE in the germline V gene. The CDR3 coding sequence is TGTGCCAGCAGCGCCCTAGACGGGAATTCACCCCTCCACTTT. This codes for CASSALDGNSPLHF. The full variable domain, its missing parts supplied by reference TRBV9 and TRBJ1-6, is DSGVTQTPKHLITATGQRVTLRCSPRSGDLSVYWYQQSLDQGLQFLIQYYNGEERAKGNILERFSAQQFPDLHSELNLSSLELGDSALYFCASSALDGNSPLHFGNGTRLTVT.

Here the CDR3 DNA reads TGTGCCAGCAGGGGAGACAGGGCGTCCACTGAAGCTTTCTTT. Its translation: CASRGDRASTEAFF. This chain links TRBV6-1 with TRBJ1-1; 7 bases align to TRBD1. Germline V gene lookup returns CDR1 MNHNS and CDR2 SASEGT. J lost 4 bases, V lost 6 bases, and 8 bases had no gene match. The CDR3 runs to 14 residues.

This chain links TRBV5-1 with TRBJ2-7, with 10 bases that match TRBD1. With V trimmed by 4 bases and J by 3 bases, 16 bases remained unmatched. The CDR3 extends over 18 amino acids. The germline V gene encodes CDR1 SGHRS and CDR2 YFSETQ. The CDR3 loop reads CASSITPGQGIILYEQYF. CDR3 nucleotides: TGCGCCAGCAGCATAACCCCGGGACAGGGGATAATCCTCTACGAGCAGTACTTC.

CDR3 amino acids: CASSAQGANEKLFF. Here the CDR3 DNA reads TGTGCCAGTAGTGCACAGGGAGCTAATGAAAAACTGTTTTTT. V usage is TRBV19 and J usage is TRBJ1-4; maybe TRBD1 (6 bases). The V end lost 5 bases, the J end lost 3 bases, and 10 bases lay between the germline ends. The CDR3 is 14 residues long. Germline CDR1 is LNHDA and CDR2 is SQIVND (reference sequence).

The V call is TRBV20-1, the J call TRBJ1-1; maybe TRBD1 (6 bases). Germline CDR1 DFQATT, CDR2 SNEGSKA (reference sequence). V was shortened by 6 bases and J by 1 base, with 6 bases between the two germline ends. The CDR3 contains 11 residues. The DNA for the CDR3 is TGCAGTGCCAGGGGGAACACTGAAGCTTTCTTT. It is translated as CSARGNTEAFF.

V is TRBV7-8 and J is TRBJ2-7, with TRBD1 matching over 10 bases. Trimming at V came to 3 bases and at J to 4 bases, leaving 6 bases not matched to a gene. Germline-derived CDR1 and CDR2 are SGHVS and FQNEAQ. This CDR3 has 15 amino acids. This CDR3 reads CASSFGGQGPYEQYF. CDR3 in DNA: TGTGCCAGCAGCTTTGGGGGACAGGGGCCATACGAGCAGTACTTC.

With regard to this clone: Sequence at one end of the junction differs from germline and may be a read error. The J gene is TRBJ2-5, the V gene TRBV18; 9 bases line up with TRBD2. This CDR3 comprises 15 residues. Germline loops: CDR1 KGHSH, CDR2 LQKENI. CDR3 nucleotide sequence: TGTGTCAGCTCACCCTTGGGACTAGCCGAAGAGACCCAGTACTTC. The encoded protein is CVSSPLGLAEETQYF.

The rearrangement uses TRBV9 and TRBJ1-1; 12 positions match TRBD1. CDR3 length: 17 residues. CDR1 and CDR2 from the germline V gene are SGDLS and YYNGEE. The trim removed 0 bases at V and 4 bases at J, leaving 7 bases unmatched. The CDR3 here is CASSVGGTGGLATEAFF. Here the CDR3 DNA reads TGTGCCAGCAGCGTAGGGGGGACAGGGGGCCTAGCCACTGAAGCTTTCTTT.

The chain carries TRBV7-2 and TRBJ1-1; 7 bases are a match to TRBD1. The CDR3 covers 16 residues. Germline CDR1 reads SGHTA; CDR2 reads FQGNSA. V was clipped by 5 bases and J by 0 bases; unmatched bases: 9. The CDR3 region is CASSPDLGTVNTEAFF. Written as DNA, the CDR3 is TGTGCCAGCAGCCCCGATCTGGGGACAGTGAACACTGAAGCTTTCTTT.

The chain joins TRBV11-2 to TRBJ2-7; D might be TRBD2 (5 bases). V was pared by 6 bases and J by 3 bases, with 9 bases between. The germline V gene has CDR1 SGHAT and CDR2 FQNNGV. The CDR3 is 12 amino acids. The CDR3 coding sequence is TGTGCCAGCAGGGGAGATGGCTACGAGCAGTACTTC. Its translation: CASRGDGYEQYF.

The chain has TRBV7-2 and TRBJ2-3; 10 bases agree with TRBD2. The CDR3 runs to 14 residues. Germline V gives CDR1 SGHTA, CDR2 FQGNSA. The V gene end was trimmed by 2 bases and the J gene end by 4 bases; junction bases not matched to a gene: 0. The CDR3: CASSLLAGADTQYF. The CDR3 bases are TGTGCCAGCAGCTTACTAGCGGGAGCAGATACGCAGTATTTT. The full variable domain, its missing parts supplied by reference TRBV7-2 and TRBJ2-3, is GAGVSQSPSNKVTEKGKDVELRCDPISGHTALYWYRQSLGQGLEFLIYFQGNSAPDKSGLPSDRFSAERTGGSVSTLTIQRTQQEDSAVYLCASSLLAGADTQYFGPGTRLTVL.

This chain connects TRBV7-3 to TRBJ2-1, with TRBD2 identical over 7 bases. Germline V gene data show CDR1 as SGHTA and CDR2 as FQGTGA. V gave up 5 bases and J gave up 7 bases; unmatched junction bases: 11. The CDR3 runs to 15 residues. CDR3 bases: TGTGCCAGCAGCGTCCTCCCGGGGGGAGATAATGAGCAGTTCTTC. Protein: CASSVLPGGDNEQFF.

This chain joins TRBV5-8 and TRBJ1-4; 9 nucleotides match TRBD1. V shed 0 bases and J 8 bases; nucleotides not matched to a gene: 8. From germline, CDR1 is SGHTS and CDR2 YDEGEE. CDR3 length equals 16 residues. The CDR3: CASSLVGDRVGEKLFF. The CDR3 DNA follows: TGTGCCAGCAGCTTGGTAGGGGACAGGGTCGGCGAAAAACTGTTTTTT.

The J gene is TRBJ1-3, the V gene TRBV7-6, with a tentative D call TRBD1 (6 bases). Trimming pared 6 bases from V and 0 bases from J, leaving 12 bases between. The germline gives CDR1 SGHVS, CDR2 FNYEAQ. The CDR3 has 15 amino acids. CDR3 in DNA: TGTGCCAGCAGTCCGGACAGTTACTCTGGAAACACCATATATTTT. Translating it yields CASSPDSYSGNTIYF. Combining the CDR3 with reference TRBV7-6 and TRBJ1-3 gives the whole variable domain GAGVSQSPRYKVTKRGQDVALRCDPISGHVSLYWYRQALGQGPEFLTYFNYEAQQDKSGLPNDRFSAERPEGSISTLTIQRTEQRDSAMYRCASSPDSYSGNTIYFGEGSWLTVV.

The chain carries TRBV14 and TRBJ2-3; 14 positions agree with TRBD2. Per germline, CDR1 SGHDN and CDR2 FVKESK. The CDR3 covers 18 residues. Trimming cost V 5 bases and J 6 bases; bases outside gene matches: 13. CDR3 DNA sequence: TGTGCCAGCAGCTGGGGACTAGCGGGAGTACGGGATGATGATACGCAGTATTTT. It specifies CASSWGLAGVRDDDTQYF.

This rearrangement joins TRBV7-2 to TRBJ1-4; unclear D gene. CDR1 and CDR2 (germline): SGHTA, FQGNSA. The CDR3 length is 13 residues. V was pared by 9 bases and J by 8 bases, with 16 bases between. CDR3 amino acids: CASKERNGEKLFF. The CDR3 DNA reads TGTGCCAGTAAAGAGAGAAACGGGGAAAAACTGTTTTTT.

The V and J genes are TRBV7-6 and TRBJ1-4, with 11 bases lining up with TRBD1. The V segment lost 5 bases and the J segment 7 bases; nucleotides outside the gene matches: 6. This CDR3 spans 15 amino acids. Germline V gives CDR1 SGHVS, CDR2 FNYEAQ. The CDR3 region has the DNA TGTGCCAGCAGCACCCGGACAGGGGGCGGTGAAAAACTGTTTTTT. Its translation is CASSTRTGGGEKLFF.

The CDR3: CASSFWGGSYEQYF. The DNA of the CDR3 is TGTGCCAGCAGTTTTTGGGGGGGCTCCTACGAGCAGTACTTC. The chain uses TRBV27 and TRBJ2-7; 7 bases are a match to TRBD2. V gave up 3 bases and J gave up 0 bases; unmatched junction bases: 2. Germline assignment: CDR1 MNHEY and CDR2 SMNVEV (reference sequence). There are 14 residues in the CDR3.

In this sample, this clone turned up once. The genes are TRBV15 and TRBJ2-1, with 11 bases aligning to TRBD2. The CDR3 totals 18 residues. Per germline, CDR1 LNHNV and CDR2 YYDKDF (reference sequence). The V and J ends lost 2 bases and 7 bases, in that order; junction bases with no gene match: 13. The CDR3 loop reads CATSRNSPSGRTGNEQFF. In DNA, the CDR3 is TGTGCCACCAGCAGAAACTCTCCTAGCGGGAGGACCGGGAATGAGCAGTTCTTC. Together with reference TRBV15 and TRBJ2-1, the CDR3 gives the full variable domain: DAMVIQNPRYQVTQFGKPVTLSCSQTLNHNVMYWYQQKSSQAPKLLFHYYDKDFNNEADTPDNFQSRRPNTSFCFLDIRSPGLGDTAMYLCATSRNSPSGRTGNEQFFGPGTRLTVL.

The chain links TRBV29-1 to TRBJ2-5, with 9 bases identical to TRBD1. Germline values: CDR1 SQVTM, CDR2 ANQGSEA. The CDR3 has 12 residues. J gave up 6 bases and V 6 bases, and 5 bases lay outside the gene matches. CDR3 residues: CSVDRGGKTQYF. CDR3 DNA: TGCAGCGTGGACAGGGGCGGGAAGACCCAGTACTTC.

For the CDR3, the DNA is TGTGCCAGCAGCTCGGACACCTTTAGCAATCAGCCCCAGCATTTT. Protein sequence: CASSSDTFSNQPQHF. This rearrangement joins TRBV5-8 to TRBJ1-5, with D perhaps TRBD1 (5 bases). This CDR3 has 15 amino acids. The V end was cut by 3 bases, the J end by 0 bases, with 10 bases between. The V gene's germline CDR1 is SGHTS and CDR2 YDEGEE.

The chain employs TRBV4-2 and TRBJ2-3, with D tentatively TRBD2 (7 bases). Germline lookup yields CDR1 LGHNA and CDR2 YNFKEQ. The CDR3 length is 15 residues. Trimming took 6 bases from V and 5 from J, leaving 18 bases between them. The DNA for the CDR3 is TGTGCCAGCAGGAGGGCGGGGGCCGGGGGAGATACGCAGTATTTT. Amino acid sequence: CASRRAGAGGDTQYF.

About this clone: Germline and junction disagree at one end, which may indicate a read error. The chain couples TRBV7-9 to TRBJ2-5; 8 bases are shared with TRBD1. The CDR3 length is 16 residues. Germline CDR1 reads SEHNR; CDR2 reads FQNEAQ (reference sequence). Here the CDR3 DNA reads TGTTCCAGCAGCGTGGGACAGGCGAAAGCGAGGGAGACCCAGTACTTC. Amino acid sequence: CSSSVGQAKARETQYF.

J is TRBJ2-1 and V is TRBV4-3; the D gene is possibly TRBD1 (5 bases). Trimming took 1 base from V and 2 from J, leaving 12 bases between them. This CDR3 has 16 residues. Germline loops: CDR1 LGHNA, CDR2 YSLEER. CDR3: CASSQGQGGTYNEQFF. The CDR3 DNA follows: TGCGCCAGCAGCCAAGGCCAGGGTGGAACCTACAATGAGCAGTTCTTC.

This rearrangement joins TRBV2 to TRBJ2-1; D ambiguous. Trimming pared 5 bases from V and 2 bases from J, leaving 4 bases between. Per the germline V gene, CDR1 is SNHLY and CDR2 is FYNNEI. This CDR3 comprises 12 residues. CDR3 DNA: TGTGCCAGCAGTTCAGCCTACAATGAGCAGTTCTTC. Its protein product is CASSSAYNEQFF.

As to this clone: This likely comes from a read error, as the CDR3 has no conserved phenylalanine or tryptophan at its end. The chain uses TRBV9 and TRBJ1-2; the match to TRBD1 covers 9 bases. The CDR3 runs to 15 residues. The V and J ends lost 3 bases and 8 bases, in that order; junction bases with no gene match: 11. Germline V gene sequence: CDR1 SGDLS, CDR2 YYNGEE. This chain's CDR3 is CASSARTGVEGGYTL. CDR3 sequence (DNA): TGTGCCAGCAGCGCCAGGACAGGGGTCGAGGGGGGCTACACCCTC.

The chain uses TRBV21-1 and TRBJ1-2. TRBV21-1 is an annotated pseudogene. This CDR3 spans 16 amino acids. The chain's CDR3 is CASSKRGNGQNYGYTF. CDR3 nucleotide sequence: TGTGCCAGCAGCAAAAGAGGGAACGGTCAAAACTATGGCTACACCTTC.

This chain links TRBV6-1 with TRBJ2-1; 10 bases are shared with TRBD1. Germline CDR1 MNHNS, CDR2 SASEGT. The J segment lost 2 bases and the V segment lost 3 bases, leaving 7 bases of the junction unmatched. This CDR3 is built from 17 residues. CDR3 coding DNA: TGTGCCAGCAGTGATGTCGGACAGGGGGGAACCTACAATGAGCAGTTCTTC. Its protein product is CASSDVGQGGTYNEQFF.

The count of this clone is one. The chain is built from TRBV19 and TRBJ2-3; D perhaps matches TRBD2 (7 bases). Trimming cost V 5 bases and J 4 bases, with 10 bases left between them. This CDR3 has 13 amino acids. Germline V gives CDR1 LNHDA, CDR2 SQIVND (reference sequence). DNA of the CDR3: TGTGCCAGTAGTCGGGGGGCAGCAGATACGCAGTATTTT. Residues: CASSRGAADTQYF.